What follows are 2 T cell receptor beta chains derived from one specimen sequenced in a study of cytomegalovirus exposure and HLA in healthy donors. Primers for the PCR totalled 60 Vbeta and 13 Jbeta. Profiling relied on immunoSEQ multiplex PCR, and the TCRdb table lists in-frame clones only, not all of them. This table holds more than 95,000 clones, over 80% found once. Material: PBMCs. Receptor source: a man aged 18 to 30 in good health and CMV-seropositive.

This chain joins TRBV6-5 and TRBJ1-1; no clear D gene. CDR1 and CDR2 from the germline V gene are MNHEY and SVGAGI. The CDR3 runs to 15 residues. The V gene lost 2 bases and the J gene lost 1 base, with 11 bases spanning the gap. DNA for the CDR3: TGTGCCAGCAGTTACGGTTCCGCAGGGAACACTGAAGCTTTCTTT. Protein: CASSYGSAGNTEAFF.

The CDR3 DNA is TGTGCCAGCAAATGGAGATGGGGCGGAAACCAAGAGACCCAGTACTTC. It encodes CASKWRWGGNQETQYF. The chain couples TRBV2 to TRBJ2-5; TRBD1 is a possible D gene (5 bases). The germline CDR1 and CDR2 sequences are SNHLY and FYNNEI. V was shortened by 7 bases and J by 0 bases, with 18 bases between the two germline ends. The CDR3 extends over 16 amino acids.